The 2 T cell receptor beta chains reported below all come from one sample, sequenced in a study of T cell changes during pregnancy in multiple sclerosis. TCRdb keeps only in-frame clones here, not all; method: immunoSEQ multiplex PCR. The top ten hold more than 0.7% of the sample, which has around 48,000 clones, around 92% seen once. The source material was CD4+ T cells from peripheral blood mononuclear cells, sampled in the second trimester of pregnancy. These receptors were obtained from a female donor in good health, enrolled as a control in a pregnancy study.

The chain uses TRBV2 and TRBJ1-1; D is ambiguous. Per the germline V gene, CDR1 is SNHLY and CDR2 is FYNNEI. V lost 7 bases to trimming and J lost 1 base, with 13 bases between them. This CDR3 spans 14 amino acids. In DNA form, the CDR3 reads TGTGCCAGCAATCGAGAGGGAAAGAACACTGAAGCTTTCTTT. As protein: CASNREGKNTEAFF.

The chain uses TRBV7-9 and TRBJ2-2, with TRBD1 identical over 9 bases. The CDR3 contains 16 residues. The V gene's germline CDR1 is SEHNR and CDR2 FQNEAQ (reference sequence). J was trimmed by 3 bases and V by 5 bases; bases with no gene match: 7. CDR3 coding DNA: TGTGCCAGCAGCGTAAGACAGGGGGTAGACACCGGGGAGCTGTTTTTT. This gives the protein CASSVRQGVDTGELFF. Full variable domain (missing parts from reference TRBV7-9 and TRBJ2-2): DTGVSQNPRHKITKRGQNVTFRCDPISEHNRLYWYRQTLGQGPEFLTYFQNEAQLEKSRLLSDRFSAERPKGSFSTLEIQRTEQGDSAMYLCASSVRQGVDTGELFFGEGSRLTVL.